One and the same sample provided the 23 T cell receptor beta chains below, sequenced in a study of monozygotic twins with inflammatory bowel disease. Following a re-call of the 5' RACE reads, TCRdb has one entry per CDR3 protein and lacks DNA. This specimen shows about 300,000 distinct CDR3 sequences; the ten leading clones hold 5.6%. The specimen was blood. The receptors originated from a human donor with ulcerative colitis or Crohn's disease, or a healthy co-twin of an affected twin (not recorded which).

V is TRBV4-3 and J is TRBJ1-1; the D call of TRBD1 rests on TCRdb alone, since no DNA is present to check it. Germline CDR1 LGHNA, CDR2 YSLEER. The CDR3 runs 16 residues. CDR3 residues: CASSQARGVGNTEAFF.

This chain joins TRBV28 and TRBJ2-7; TCRdb reports TRBD2, a call that lacks DNA to check it against. The CDR3 contains 15 residues. Germline CDR1 reads MDHEN; CDR2 reads SYDVKM. CDR3 region: CAITRTSGVSYEQYF.

The chain carries TRBV12-3 or TRBV12-4 and TRBJ1-2. The CDR3 has 12 amino acids. The CDR3 sequence: CASSFGLYGYTF.

The J gene is TRBJ2-6, the V gene TRBV25-1. Germline V gene lookup returns CDR1 MGHDK and CDR2 SYGVNS. The CDR3 is made up of 14 amino acids. CDR3 loop: CASGWGSGANVLTF.

This chain connects TRBV2 to TRBJ2-2; TCRdb lists TRBD2, though no DNA is available to test this call. Germline-derived CDR1 and CDR2 are SNHLY and FYNNEI. CDR3 size: 13 residues. The CDR3 sequence: CASSWREAGELFF. The full variable domain, in which reference TRBV2 and TRBJ2-2 provide the parts outside the CDR3, is EPEVTQTPSHQVTQMGQEVILRCVPISNHLYFYWYRQILGQKVEFLVSFYNNEISEKSEIFDDQFSVERPDGSNFTLKIRSTKLEDSAMYFCASSWREAGELFFGEGSRLTVL.

The genes are TRBV14 and TRBJ1-6. CDR1 and CDR2 from the germline V gene are SGHDN and FVKESK. The CDR3 totals 14 residues. CDR3 residues: CASSLGGYGTPLHF.

This rearrangement joins TRBV20-1 to TRBJ2-7; the TCRdb call, TRBD1, lacks DNA for checking. This CDR3 has 15 amino acids. Germline loops: CDR1 DFQATT, CDR2 SNEGSKA (reference sequence). CDR3: CSARSRDRGRVGQYF.

The V call is TRBV3-1, the J call TRBJ2-2; TCRdb outputs TRBD1, but without DNA this stays unchecked. From germline, CDR1 is LGHDT and CDR2 YNNKEL (reference sequence). There are 15 residues in the CDR3. The CDR3 region is CASTLGGTNTGELFF.

The gene calls are TRBV6-1 and TRBJ2-1; the D call from TCRdb, TRBD2, cannot be confirmed without DNA. The length of the CDR3 is 15 residues. From germline, CDR1 is MNHNS and CDR2 SASEGT. This chain's CDR3 is CASRVGTATYNEQFF.

The chain joins TRBV7-2 to TRBJ2-7. Germline-derived CDR1 and CDR2 are SGHTA and FQGNSA. The CDR3 is 14 amino acids. The CDR3: CASSLEGATYEQYF.

The V call is TRBV9, the J call TRBJ2-7; absent DNA, TCRdb's TRBD1 call cannot be checked. This CDR3 spans 15 amino acids. Germline assignment: CDR1 SGDLS and CDR2 YYNGEE. CDR3 residues: CASSPAGHGVYEQYF. The complete variable domain, with remaining parts taken from reference TRBV9 and TRBJ2-7, reads DSGVTQTPKHLITATGQRVTLRCSPRSGDLSVYWYQQSLDQGLQFLIQYYNGEERAKGNILERFSAQQFPDLHSELNLSSLELGDSALYFCASSPAGHGVYEQYFGPGTRLTVT.

The J gene is TRBJ1-1, the V gene TRBV19. The CDR3 loop spans 11 amino acids. The germline V gene has CDR1 LNHDA and CDR2 SQIVND (reference sequence). CDR3 protein: CASKVNTEAFF.

This rearrangement joins TRBV6-1 to TRBJ2-6; checking the TCRdb D call of TRBD2 is not possible without DNA. From germline, CDR1 is MNHNS and CDR2 SASEGT. This CDR3 comprises 16 residues. The CDR3 loop reads CASSSAGGAGANVLTF.

The rearrangement links TRBV15 to TRBJ2-7. This CDR3 contains 12 residues. The V gene's germline CDR1 is LNHNV and CDR2 YYDKDF (reference sequence). This chain's CDR3 is CATSLSAYEQYF.

This sequence joins TRBV5-1 and TRBJ1-1; without DNA, the TCRdb call of TRBD1 cannot be checked. Germline CDR1 reads SGHRS; CDR2 reads YFSETQ. The CDR3 contains 13 residues. The CDR3 reads CASSVDGGTEAFF.

CDR3 protein: CASRWGNTIYF. This chain joins TRBV19 and TRBJ1-3. Germline V gene data show CDR1 as LNHDA and CDR2 as SQIVND (reference sequence). There are 11 residues in the CDR3.

The V gene is TRBV12-3 or TRBV12-4, the J gene TRBJ2-3; the TCRdb D gene call, TRBD2, has no DNA to confirm it. The CDR3 extends over 15 amino acids. Here the CDR3 reads CASSPAVASTDTQYF.

This sequence joins TRBV7-9 and TRBJ2-2. The CDR3 is 12 residues long. CDR1 is SEHNR and CDR2 is FQNEAQ in the germline V gene (reference sequence). This CDR3 reads CASSLNPGELFF.

This chain connects TRBV11-1 to TRBJ2-4. This CDR3 is 15 amino acids long. The germline gives CDR1 SGHAT, CDR2 FQDESV (reference sequence). This CDR3 is CASSLAYGAKNIQYF.

V gene TRBV9 combines with J gene TRBJ1-3. The CDR3 is 15 amino acids. The V gene's germline CDR1 is SGDLS and CDR2 YYNGEE. Here the CDR3 reads CASSPPWSSGNTIYF.

V is TRBV5-1 and J is TRBJ2-2; checking the TCRdb D call of TRBD1 is not possible without DNA. CDR1 is SGHRS and CDR2 is YFSETQ in the germline V gene. This CDR3 contains 21 residues. The CDR3 sequence is CASSPTDRVTIPESNTGELFF.

The J gene is TRBJ1-4, the V gene TRBV18; TCRdb's assignment of TRBD1 cannot be checked, as there is no DNA. The germline CDR1 and CDR2 sequences are KGHSH and LQKENI. The CDR3 totals 15 residues. Here the CDR3 reads CASSLGTGDNEKLFF.

The rearrangement uses TRBV10-2 and TRBJ2-1; TCRdb selects TRBD2, and the lack of DNA leaves this call unchecked. The CDR3 length is 13 residues. Germline lookup yields CDR1 WSHSY and CDR2 SAAADI. The CDR3: CASGWEAYNEQFF.